This TCR beta chain emerged from a study of beta chain features in type 1 diabetes. Study overall: Healthy donors resembled patients in age, gender and cell yields. The number of sorted cells examined across all samples was some 99 million.

This clone has a single count. Its target is unknown. Isolated RNA was reverse transcribed in full, so expressed TCRB transcripts were sequenced. Approximately 3.9 million reads per sample were averaged for naive, central memory and regulatory samples. Assay: immunoSEQ multiplex PCR; the TCRdb copy retains only in-frame clones and omits some. The table lists approximately 130,000 clones, 15% to 20% of them singletons, with approximately 2.5% in the top ten. CDR1 is SNHLY and CDR2 is FYNNEI in the germline V gene. The CDR3 has 14 amino acids. Deletions cut 5 bases from V and 6 bases from J, with 14 bases between. Study-wide results and caveats: Among patients with Type 1 diabetes, TCRB CDR3s were moderately but significantly shorter in every one of the four CD4+ subsets. Patients' naive, central memory and Treg TCRB repertoires seemed closer to one another than those of healthy donors.

The source of this sequence is a young man with type 1 diabetes. This rearrangement joins TRBV2 to TRBJ2-4; TRBD1 is a possible D gene (7 bases). The material sequenced was central memory CD4+ T cells from blood. CDR3 DNA sequence: TGTGCCAGCAGTACCCACAGGGGAGGAAACATTCAGTACTTC. The encoded protein is CASSTHRGGNIQYF.